This T cell receptor (beta chain) was captured in a study of cytomegalovirus exposure and HLA in healthy donors. Vbeta (60) and Jbeta (13) primers were used in the PCR. The assay was immunoSEQ multiplex PCR, and TCRdb's table has in-frame clones only and misses some. The table includes fewer than 150,000 clones, roughly 77% detected once. A single count supports this clone. The target antigen is unknown. Whole-study findings and limits: Common viral pathogens (according to a later analysis) appeared linked to several of the most significant clusters. TCR beta chain V- and J-gene trimming was linked, in a later analysis, to a missense variant in DCLRE1C.

The clonotype originates from a woman aged 25 to 39 in good health and CMV-seronegative. Sample: PBMCs.

The CDR3 DNA reads TGTGCCAGCAGTGGGGGAGGACGGTACTCTGGAAACACCATATATTTT. Translated: CASSGGGRYSGNTIYF. This rearrangement joins TRBV2 to TRBJ1-3, with unresolved D. V was trimmed by 4 bases and J by 0 bases, leaving 13 bases between them. Germline assignment: CDR1 SNHLY and CDR2 FYNNEI. This CDR3 contains 16 residues.